The source of this TCR beta chain is a study of OX40 agonist ivuxolimab in advanced cancers. Study summary: Dosing consisted of intravenous ivuxolimab at 0.01 to 10 mg/kg every 2 weeks.

The repertoire was sequenced with immunoSEQ multiplex PCR; TCRdb's copy has only in-frame clones and lacks some. This table has fewer than 120,000 clones, over 85% appearing once. Germline V CDR1 and CDR2: GTSNPN, SVGIG (reference sequence). The CDR3 has 13 residues. V gave up 3 bases and J gave up 4 bases, with 10 bases separating them. This chain uses TRBV30 with TRBJ2-1; maybe TRBD2 (5 bases). The sample in question was CD4+ or CD8+ T cells sorted from blood, obtained in a trial of the OX40 agonist ivuxolimab. The source is an adult with an advanced solid tumor such as melanoma, head and neck, liver or kidney cancer. The CDR3 DNA is TGTGCCTGGAGCCGGGAAAGGTACAATGAGCAGTTCTTC. This codes for CAWSRERYNEQFF.